A selection of T cell receptor beta chains follows, all from one sample in a study of OX40 agonist ivuxolimab in advanced cancers. The method was immunoSEQ multiplex PCR; TCRdb's version includes in-frame clones alone and lacks a portion of them. Among fewer than 95,000 clones listed, 80% to 95% were seen once. Sequenced here: CD4+ or CD8+ T cells sorted from blood, sampled in a trial of the OX40 agonist ivuxolimab. Source of these receptors: an adult with an advanced solid tumor such as melanoma, head and neck, liver or kidney cancer. Each CDR3 is given with its conserved first and last residue.

V gene: TRBV18
CDR3 protein: CASSPTPGLLNTEAFF

V gene: TRBV2
CDR3 protein: CASSHRGGNQPQHF

V gene: TRBV9
CDR3 protein: CASSPLAVSYEQYF

V gene: TRBV7-6
CDR3 protein: CASSSEQGLYTEAFF

V gene: TRBV11-3
CDR3 protein: CASSRGDSQETQYF

V gene: TRBV14
CDR3 protein: CASSQTRTDWGYTF

V gene: TRBV7-9
CDR3 protein: CASSLAGKGGQGVWTQYF

V gene: TRBV19
CDR3 protein: CATGAGGLYGYTF

V gene: TRBV27
CDR3 protein: CASSLRDPYEQYF

V gene: TRBV29-1
CDR3 protein: CSGVQGPGNTIYF